This T cell receptor (beta chain) was retrieved from a study of control samples from healthy donors and cancer patients. This CDR3 has 13 residues. Germline CDR1 GTSNPN, CDR2 SVGIG (reference sequence). V lost 4 bases to trimming and J lost 3 bases, with 7 bases between them. Repertoires were generated with immunoSEQ multiplex PCR, while TCRdb's copy carries only in-frame clones and drops some. The sample includes approximately 26,000 clones, around 86% of them seen just once. The chain employs TRBV30 and TRBJ1-6; D is perhaps TRBD1 (5 bases). The sample taken for sequencing was PBMCs. This sequence originates from a man aged 60 to 69 with colorectal cancer. The CDR3 is CAWTGNYNSPLHF. In nucleotides, the CDR3 is TGTGCCTGGACAGGGAACTATAATTCACCCCTCCACTTT.